This T cell receptor (beta chain) was identified during a study of cytomegalovirus exposure and HLA in healthy donors. Study-wide findings and caveats: Rare TCR sequences dominated, though some public TCRs recurred in many donors.

The PCR employed 60 Vbeta primers together with 13 Jbeta primers. Generated by immunoSEQ multiplex PCR, the TCRdb table keeps only in-frame clones and is missing some. The sample records around 130,000 clones, 75% to 90% being singletons. Samples came from healthy bone marrow donors. Turning to this clone: The target antigen is unknown.

V shed 3 bases, J shed 0 bases, and the junction held 4 bases outside the gene matches. CDR3 length equals 15 residues. Germline CDR1 reads SQVTM; CDR2 reads ANQGSEA. The material sequenced was PBMCs. The J gene is TRBJ2-4, the V gene TRBV29-1, with 8 bases aligning to TRBD2. This TCR was recovered from a female donor in good health and CMV-seronegative. Here the CDR3 reads CSVEEAGVAKNIQYF. CDR3 in DNA: TGCAGCGTTGAGGAAGCGGGAGTAGCCAAAAACATTCAGTACTTC.